This T cell receptor beta chain was identified during a study of cytotoxic CD8 clonotypes in ibrutinib-treated CLL. Study-wide points: Baseline-level clonality went beyond age-matched healthy donors and moved in step with circulating CD8+ T-cell counts. On treatment, the uncommon public clonotypes contracted or remained stable. Whereas clonality rose at ibrutinib response, it declined toward baseline at progression.

Concerning this clone: Its antigen remains unknown.

Clones were sequenced by immunoSEQ multiplex PCR, and TCRdb holds only the in-frame ones, with some missing. The table records about 200,000 clones, around 72% of them present only once. With cryopreserved PBMCs as the source, 2 to 2.5 micrograms of genomic DNA went to TCR beta libraries. Specimen: PBMCs, collected after 24 months of ibrutinib treatment. The origin of this receptor is a human donor with chronic lymphocytic leukemia.

CDR3 sequence reads: CSAVDRRGYTF. CDR3 bases: TGCAGTGCTGTAGACAGGCGAGGCTACACCTTC. The chain has TRBV20-1 and TRBJ1-2, with D perhaps TRBD1 (6 bases). This CDR3 contains 11 residues. V lost 5 bases to trimming and J lost 8 bases, with 12 bases between them. CDR1 DFQATT and CDR2 SNEGSKA come from the germline V gene (reference sequence).